The 13 T cell receptor beta chains given below trace back to one sample, sequenced in a study of cytomegalovirus exposure and HLA in healthy donors. The PCR made use of 60 Vbeta and 13 Jbeta primers. Generated by immunoSEQ multiplex PCR, the TCRdb table keeps only in-frame clones and is missing some. The sample has 100,000 or so clones, under 80% seen once. The sequencing sample was made of PBMCs. These receptors were collected from a man aged 35 to 55 in good health and CMV-seronegative.

This chain uses TRBV4-2 with TRBJ1-3, with 7 bases aligning to TRBD1. The V segment lost 4 bases and the J segment 0 bases; nucleotides outside the gene matches: 3. This CDR3 spans 15 amino acids. CDR1 is LGHNA and CDR2 is YNFKEQ in the germline V gene. CDR3 residues: CASSRDRTSGNTIYF. The CDR3 DNA is TGTGCCAGCAGCCGGGACAGAACCTCTGGAAACACCATATATTTT.

The V gene is TRBV9, the J gene TRBJ2-3; tentatively, D is TRBD2 (5 bases). Deletions cut 0 bases from V and 1 base from J, with 12 bases between. CDR3 size: 16 residues. Germline V gene sequence: CDR1 SGDLS, CDR2 YYNGEE. As DNA, the CDR3 is TGTGCCAGCAGCGTAGACGGGGATGATGGCACAGATACGCAGTATTTT. This gives the protein CASSVDGDDGTDTQYF.

The CDR3 nucleotides are TGTGCCAGCAGCCTACGGACAGGGGAAATTGAGCAGTTCTTC. Translated, it gives CASSLRTGEIEQFF. The rearrangement joins TRBV5-4 to TRBJ2-1, with 9 bases matching TRBD1. Germline CDR1 reads SGHNT; CDR2 reads YYREEE (reference sequence). The CDR3 loop spans 14 amino acids. The J segment lost 9 bases and the V segment lost 4 bases, leaving 8 bases of the junction unmatched.

In this sample, this clone turned up once. The chain joins TRBV5-5 to TRBJ1-5; tentative D call: TRBD1 (5 bases). Germline V gene lookup returns CDR1 SGHKS and CDR2 YYEKEE (reference sequence). The CDR3 is made up of 15 amino acids. The V end lost 3 bases, the J end lost 0 bases, and 10 bases lay between the germline ends. The CDR3 here is CASSSGVNSNQPQHF. The CDR3 nucleotides read TGTGCCAGCAGCTCGGGGGTCAATAGCAATCAGCCCCAGCATTTT.

This chain uses TRBV5-4 with TRBJ1-1, with 8 bases that match TRBD1. CDR3 length equals 14 residues. Germline V lookup: CDR1 SGHNT, CDR2 YYREEE (reference sequence). The V segment lost 3 bases and the J segment 1 base; nucleotides outside the gene matches: 2. CDR3 protein: CASSSQGANTEAFF. The DNA of the CDR3 is TGTGCCAGCAGCTCGCAGGGGGCGAACACTGAAGCTTTCTTT.

In its sample, this clone was seen a few times. V is TRBV4-3 and J is TRBJ1-4, with TRBD1 as a possible D gene (5 bases). Deletions cut 1 base from V and 0 bases from J, with 15 bases between. This CDR3 region has 18 residues. Germline CDR1 and CDR2: LGHNA and YSLEER. As DNA, the CDR3 is TGCGCCAGCAGCCAAGGAGGAAGAAGGGGCCCAACTAATGAAAAACTGTTTTTT. This translates into CASSQGGRRGPTNEKLFF.

The chain combines TRBV6-5 with TRBJ2-5, with 9 bases fitting TRBD1. The CDR3 is 15 residues long. CDR1 is MNHEY and CDR2 is SVGAGI in the germline V gene. Germline trimming cut 7 bases from V and 1 base from J; bases unmatched to any gene: 7. The CDR3 DNA follows: TGTGCCAGCACCCCGGGACAGGGTTTCCAAGAGACCCAGTACTTC. This sequence encodes CASTPGQGFQETQYF.

On this clone: Other DNA sequences within the sample encode an identical CDR3. CDR3 loop: CASSHPGGDTQYF. CDR3 sequence (DNA): TGCGCCAGCAGCCACCCAGGGGGAGATACGCAGTATTTT. The V gene is TRBV4-1, the J gene TRBJ2-3; 7 bases align to TRBD1. Germline V gives CDR1 MGHRA, CDR2 YSYEKL. V lost 3 bases, J lost 5 bases, and 2 bases stayed unmatched. This CDR3 contains 13 residues.

V and J are TRBV5-4 and TRBJ1-1, with 8 bases fitting TRBD1. V lost 2 bases to trimming and J lost 0 bases; unmatched junction nucleotides: 3. The CDR3 has 15 amino acids. The germline V gene encodes CDR1 SGHNT and CDR2 YYREEE (reference sequence). The CDR3 is CASSFLTGVNTEAFF. The CDR3 region has the DNA TGTGCCAGCAGCTTCCTGACAGGGGTGAACACTGAAGCTTTCTTT.

The chain combines TRBV7-7 with TRBJ1-1; D not resolved. Germline V gene data show CDR1 as SSHAT and CDR2 as FNYEAQ (reference sequence). The V end was cut by 8 bases, the J end by 5 bases, with 9 bases between. This CDR3 contains 11 residues. In DNA form, the CDR3 reads TGTGCCAGCCCAGGTGGAACTGAAGCTTTCTTT. Its protein is CASPGGTEAFF.

V usage is TRBV20-1 and J usage is TRBJ1-1, with 7 positions matching TRBD1. V was clipped by 6 bases and J by 11 bases; unmatched bases: 9. The germline CDR1 and CDR2 sequences are DFQATT and SNEGSKA (reference sequence). The CDR3 has 11 amino acids. CDR3 bases: TGCAGTGCGGGACAGAGCATTGGGGCTTTCTTT. Protein: CSAGQSIGAFF.

CDR3 DNA: TGTGCCAGCAGACAGAACACTGAAGCTTTCTTT. It translates to CASRQNTEAFF. V usage is TRBV2 and J usage is TRBJ1-1; D is undetermined. The CDR3 spans 11 residues. In germline, CDR1 is SNHLY, CDR2 FYNNEI. Trimming cost V 6 bases and J 1 base, with 3 bases left between them.

V is TRBV7-3 and J is TRBJ1-1; TRBD1 agrees at 8 bases. The V and J ends lost 10 bases and 1 base, in that order; junction bases with no gene match: 8. The germline V gene encodes CDR1 SGHTA and CDR2 FQGTGA. The CDR3 is made up of 14 amino acids. CDR3 region: CATLIGQGNTEAFF. The CDR3 bases are TGTGCCACCCTAATCGGACAGGGGAACACTGAAGCTTTCTTT.